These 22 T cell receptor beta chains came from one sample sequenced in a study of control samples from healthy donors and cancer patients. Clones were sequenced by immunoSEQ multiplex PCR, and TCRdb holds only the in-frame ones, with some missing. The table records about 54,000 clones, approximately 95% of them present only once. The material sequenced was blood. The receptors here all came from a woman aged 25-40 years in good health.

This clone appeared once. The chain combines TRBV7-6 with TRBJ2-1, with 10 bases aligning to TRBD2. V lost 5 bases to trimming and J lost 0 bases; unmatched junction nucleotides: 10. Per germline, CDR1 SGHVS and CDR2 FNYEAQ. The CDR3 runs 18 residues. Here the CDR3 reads CASSLGTSELSSYNEQFF. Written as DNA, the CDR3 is TGTGCCAGCAGCCTCGGGACTAGCGAACTTAGCTCCTACAATGAGCAGTTCTTC. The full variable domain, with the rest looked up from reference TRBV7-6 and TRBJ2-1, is GAGVSQSPRYKVTKRGQDVALRCDPISGHVSLYWYRQALGQGPEFLTYFNYEAQQDKSGLPNDRFSAERPEGSISTLTIQRTEQRDSAMYRCASSLGTSELSSYNEQFFGPGTRLTVL.

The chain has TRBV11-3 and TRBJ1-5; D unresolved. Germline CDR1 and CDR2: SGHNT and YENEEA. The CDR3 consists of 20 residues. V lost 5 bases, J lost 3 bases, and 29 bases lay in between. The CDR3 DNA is TGTGCCAGCAGCCGAACCCTAACCCCTCCGACGGGGTTTGACAATCAGCCCCAGCATTTT. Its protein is CASSRTLTPPTGFDNQPQHF.

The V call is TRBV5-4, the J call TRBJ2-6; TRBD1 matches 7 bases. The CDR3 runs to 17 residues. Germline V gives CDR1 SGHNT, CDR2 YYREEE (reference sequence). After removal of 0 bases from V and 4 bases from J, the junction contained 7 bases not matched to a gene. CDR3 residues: CASSLGTGMGGANVLTF. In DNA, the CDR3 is TGTGCCAGCAGCTTGGGGACAGGCATGGGAGGGGCCAACGTCCTGACTTTC.

CDR3 DNA: TGTGCCACTTCACCATGGGTCTCGACTTACACTGAAGCTTTCTTT. Translated, it gives CATSPWVSTYTEAFF. The V gene is TRBV2, the J gene TRBJ1-1; no definite D call. Germline CDR1 reads SNHLY; CDR2 reads FYNNEI. The CDR3 length is 15 residues. V was cut by 10 bases and J by 3 bases, with 21 bases left in between. The whole variable domain, remainder taken from reference TRBV2 and TRBJ1-1, is EPEVTQTPSHQVTQMGQEVILRCVPISNHLYFYWYRQILGQKVEFLVSFYNNEISEKSEIFDDQFSVERPDGSNFTLKIRSTKLEDSAMYFCATSPWVSTYTEAFFGQGTRLTVV.

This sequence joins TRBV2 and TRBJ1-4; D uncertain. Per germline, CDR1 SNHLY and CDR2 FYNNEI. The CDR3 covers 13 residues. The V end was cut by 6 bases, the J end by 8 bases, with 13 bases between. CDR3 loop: CASSPKRREKLFF. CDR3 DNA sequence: TGTGCCAGCAGCCCGAAGAGGAGGGAAAAACTGTTTTTT.

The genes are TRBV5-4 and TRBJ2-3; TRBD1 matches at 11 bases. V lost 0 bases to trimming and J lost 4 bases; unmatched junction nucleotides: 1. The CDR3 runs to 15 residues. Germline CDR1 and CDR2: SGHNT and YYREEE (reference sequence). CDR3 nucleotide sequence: TGTGCCAGCAGCTTGGGGGGACAGGGGGCAGATACGCAGTATTTT. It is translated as CASSLGGQGADTQYF.

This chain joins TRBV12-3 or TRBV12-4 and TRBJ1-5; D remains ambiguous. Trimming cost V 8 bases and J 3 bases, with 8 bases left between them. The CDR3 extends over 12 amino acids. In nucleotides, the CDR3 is TGTGCCAGCGGAGGGAACAATCAGCCCCAGCATTTT. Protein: CASGGNNQPQHF.

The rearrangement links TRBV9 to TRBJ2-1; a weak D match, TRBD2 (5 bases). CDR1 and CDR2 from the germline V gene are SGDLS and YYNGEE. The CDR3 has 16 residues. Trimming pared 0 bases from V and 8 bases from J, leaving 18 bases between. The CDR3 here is CASSVVSREGADEQFF. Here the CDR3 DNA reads TGTGCCAGCAGCGTAGTCAGTCGTGAGGGAGCAGATGAGCAGTTCTTC.

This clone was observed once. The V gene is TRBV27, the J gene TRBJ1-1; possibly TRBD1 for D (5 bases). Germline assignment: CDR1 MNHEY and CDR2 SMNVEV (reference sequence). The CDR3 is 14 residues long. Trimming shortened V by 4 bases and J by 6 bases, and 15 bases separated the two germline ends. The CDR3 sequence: CASSSLWDDAEAFF. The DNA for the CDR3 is TGTGCCAGCAGTTCCCTCTGGGACGACGCTGAAGCTTTCTTT.

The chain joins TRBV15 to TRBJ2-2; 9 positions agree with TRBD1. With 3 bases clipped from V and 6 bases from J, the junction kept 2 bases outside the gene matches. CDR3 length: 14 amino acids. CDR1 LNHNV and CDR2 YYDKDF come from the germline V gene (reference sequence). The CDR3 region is CATSRTGGAGELFF. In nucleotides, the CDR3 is TGTGCCACCAGCAGGACAGGGGGTGCCGGGGAGCTGTTTTTT. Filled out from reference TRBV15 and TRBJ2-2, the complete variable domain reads DAMVIQNPRYQVTQFGKPVTLSCSQTLNHNVMYWYQQKSSQAPKLLFHYYDKDFNNEADTPDNFQSRRPNTSFCFLDIRSPGLGDTAMYLCATSRTGGAGELFFGEGSRLTVL.

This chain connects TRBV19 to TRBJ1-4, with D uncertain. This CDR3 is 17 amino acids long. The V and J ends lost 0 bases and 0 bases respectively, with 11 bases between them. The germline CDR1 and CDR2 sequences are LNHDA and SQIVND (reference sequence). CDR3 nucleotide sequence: TGTGCCAGTAGTATAGATCGGAGAAAAGCAACTAATGAAAAACTGTTTTTT. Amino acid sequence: CASSIDRRKATNEKLFF. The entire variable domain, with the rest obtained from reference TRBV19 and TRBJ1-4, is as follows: DGGITQSPKYLFRKEGQNVTLSCEQNLNHDAMYWYRQDPGQGLRLIYYSQIVNDFQKGDIAEGYSVSREKKESFPLTVTSAQKNPTAFYLCASSIDRRKATNEKLFFGSGTQLSVL.

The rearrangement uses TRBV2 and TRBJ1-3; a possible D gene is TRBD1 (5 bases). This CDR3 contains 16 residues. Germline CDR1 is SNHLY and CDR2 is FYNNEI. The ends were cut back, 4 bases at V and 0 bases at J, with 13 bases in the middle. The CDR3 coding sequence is TGTGCCAGCAGTGTGGAGGGGATCAGCTCTGGAAACACCATATATTTT. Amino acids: CASSVEGISSGNTIYF.

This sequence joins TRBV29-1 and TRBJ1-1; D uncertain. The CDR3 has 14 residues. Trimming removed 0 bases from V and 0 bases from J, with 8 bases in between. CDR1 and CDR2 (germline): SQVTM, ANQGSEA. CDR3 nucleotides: TGCAGCGTTGAAGACCGGGCCCTGAACACTGAAGCTTTCTTT. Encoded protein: CSVEDRALNTEAFF. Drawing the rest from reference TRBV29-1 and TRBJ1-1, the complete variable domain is SAVISQKPSRDICQRGTSLTIQCQVDSQVTMMFWYRQQPGQSLTLIATANQGSEATYESGFVIDKFPISRPNLTFSTLTVSNMSPEDSSIYLCSVEDRALNTEAFFGQGTRLTVV.

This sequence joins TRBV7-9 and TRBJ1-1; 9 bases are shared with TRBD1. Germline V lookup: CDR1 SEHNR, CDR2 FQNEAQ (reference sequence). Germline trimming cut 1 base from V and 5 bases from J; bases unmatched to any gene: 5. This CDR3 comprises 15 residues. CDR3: CASSLETGGGTEAFF. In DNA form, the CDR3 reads TGTGCCAGCAGCTTAGAGACAGGGGGAGGAACTGAAGCTTTCTTT.

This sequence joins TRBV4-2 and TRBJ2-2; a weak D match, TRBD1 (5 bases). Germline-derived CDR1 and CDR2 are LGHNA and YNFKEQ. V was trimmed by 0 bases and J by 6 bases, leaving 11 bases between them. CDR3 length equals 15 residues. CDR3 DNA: TGTGCCAGCAGCCAAGAGAGCAGGGAACCCGGGGAGCTGTTTTTT. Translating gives CASSQESREPGELFF.

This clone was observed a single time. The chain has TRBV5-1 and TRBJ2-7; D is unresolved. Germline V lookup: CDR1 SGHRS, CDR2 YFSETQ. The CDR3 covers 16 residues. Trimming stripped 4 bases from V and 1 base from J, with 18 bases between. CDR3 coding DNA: TGCGCCAGCAGCCGCTACCTCGAAGGGTTTTCCTACGAGCAGTACTTC. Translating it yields CASSRYLEGFSYEQYF.

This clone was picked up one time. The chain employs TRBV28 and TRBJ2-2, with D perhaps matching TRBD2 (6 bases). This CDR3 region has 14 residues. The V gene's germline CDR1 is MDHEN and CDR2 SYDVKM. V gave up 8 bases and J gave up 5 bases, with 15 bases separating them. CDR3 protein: CASSPAGTTGELFF. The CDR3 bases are TGTGCCAGCTCCCCCGCGGGGACTACCGGGGAGCTGTTTTTT.

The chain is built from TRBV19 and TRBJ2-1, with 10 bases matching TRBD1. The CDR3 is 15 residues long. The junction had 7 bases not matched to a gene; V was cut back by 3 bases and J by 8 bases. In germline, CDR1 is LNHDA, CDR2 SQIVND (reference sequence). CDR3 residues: CASSMTGQGRDEQFF. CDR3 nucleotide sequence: TGTGCCAGTAGTATGACGGGACAGGGGAGGGATGAGCAGTTCTTC.

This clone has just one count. The CDR3 is CAIRDSGTGHYEQYF. Written as DNA, the CDR3 is TGTGCCATCAGGGATTCCGGGACAGGGCACTACGAGCAGTACTTC. The chain combines TRBV10-3 with TRBJ2-7, with 9 bases that match TRBD1. Germline lookup yields CDR1 ENHRY and CDR2 SYGVKD. The CDR3 spans 15 residues. The V gene end was trimmed by 6 bases and the J gene end by 3 bases; junction bases not matched to a gene: 9.

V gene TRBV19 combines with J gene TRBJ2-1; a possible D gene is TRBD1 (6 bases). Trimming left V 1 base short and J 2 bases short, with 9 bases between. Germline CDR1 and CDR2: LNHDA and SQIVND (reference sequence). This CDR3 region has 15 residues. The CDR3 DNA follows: TGTGCCAGTAGTATAGGGACAGAGCCCTACAATGAGCAGTTCTTC. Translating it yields CASSIGTEPYNEQFF.

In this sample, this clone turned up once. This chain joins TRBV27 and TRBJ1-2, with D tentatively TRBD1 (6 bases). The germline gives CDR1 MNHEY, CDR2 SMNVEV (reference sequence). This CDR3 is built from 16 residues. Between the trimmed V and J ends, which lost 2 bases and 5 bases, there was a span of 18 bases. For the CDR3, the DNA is TGTGCCAGCAGTTTAAAGGGGGGCAGTTCTTTGTATGGCTACACCTTC. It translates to CASSLKGGSSLYGYTF.

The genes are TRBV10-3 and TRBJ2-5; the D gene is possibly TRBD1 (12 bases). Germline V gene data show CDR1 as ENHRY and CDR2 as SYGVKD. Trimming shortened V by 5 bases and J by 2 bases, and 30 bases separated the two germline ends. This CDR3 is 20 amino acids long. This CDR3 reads CAISSGTGGYSGRAQETQYF. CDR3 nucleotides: TGTGCCATCAGTTCCGGGACAGGGGGCTATAGCGGGAGGGCTCAAGAGACCCAGTACTTC.